This entry describes one T cell receptor beta chain. What it binds is unknown. Losses at the gene ends were 8 bases for V and 4 bases for J; bases not matched to a gene: 8. The CDR3 covers 13 residues. The germline gives CDR1 SNHLY, CDR2 FYNNEI. This specimen comes from a study of long-term antiretroviral therapy in people with HIV. Overall study: The oldest specimens predate the 2015 immediate-ART recommendation by about a decade.

Overall study findings and caveats: From about 2003 to 2017, blood was obtained, possibly while participants received older ART regimens.

The assay, immunoSEQ v3.0, was run at survey level. Method: immunoSEQ multiplex PCR; TCRdb's copy keeps in-frame clones and lacks some. The table includes 20,000 to 25,000 clones, 70% to 90% detected once. The chain is built from TRBV2 and TRBJ2-7, with 7 bases fitting TRBD2. Source: unsorted PBMCs, taken approximately 2.5 years after starting antiretroviral therapy. The origin of this receptor is a woman aged 50 to 60 with HIV. CDR3 coding DNA: TGTGCCAGCGTTTTGGCGGGAGAGTACGAGCAGTACTTC. Residues: CASVLAGEYEQYF.